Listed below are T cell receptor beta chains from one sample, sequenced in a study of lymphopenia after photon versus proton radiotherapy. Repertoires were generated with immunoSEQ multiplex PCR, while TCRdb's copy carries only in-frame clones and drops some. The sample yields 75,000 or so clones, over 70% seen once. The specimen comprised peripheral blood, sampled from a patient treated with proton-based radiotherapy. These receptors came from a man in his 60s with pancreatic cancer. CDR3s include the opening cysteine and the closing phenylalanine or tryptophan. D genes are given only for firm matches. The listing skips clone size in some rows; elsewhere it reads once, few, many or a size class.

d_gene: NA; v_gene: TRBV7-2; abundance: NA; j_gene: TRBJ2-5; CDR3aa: CASSRRDIQMETQYF; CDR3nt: TGTGCCAGCAGCCGTAGGGACATCCAGATGGAGACCCAGTACTTC
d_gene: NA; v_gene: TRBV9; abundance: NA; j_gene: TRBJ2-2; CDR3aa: CASSVGRITGELFF; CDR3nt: TGTGCCAGCAGCGTTGGACGAATCACCGGGGAGCTGTTTTTT
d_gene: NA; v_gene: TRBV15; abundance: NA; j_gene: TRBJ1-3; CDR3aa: CATSRDYGPAPESSSGNTIYF; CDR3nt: TGTGCCACCAGCAGAGATTATGGCCCGGCCCCCGAATCGAGCTCTGGAAACACCATATATTTT
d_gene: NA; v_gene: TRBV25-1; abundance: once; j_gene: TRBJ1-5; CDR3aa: CASSETGGSNQPQHF; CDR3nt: TGTGCCAGCAGTGAGACAGGAGGTAGCAATCAGCCCCAGCATTTT
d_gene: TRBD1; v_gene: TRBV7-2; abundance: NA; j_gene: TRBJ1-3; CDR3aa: CASSLEGTGVRNTIYF; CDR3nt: TGTGCCAGCAGCTTAGAAGGGACAGGGGTTCGAAACACCATATATTTT
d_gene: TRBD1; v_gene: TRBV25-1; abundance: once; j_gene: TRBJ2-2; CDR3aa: CASSPLDRPTGELFF; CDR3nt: TGTGCCAGCAGTCCCCTGGACAGGCCCACCGGGGAGCTGTTTTTT
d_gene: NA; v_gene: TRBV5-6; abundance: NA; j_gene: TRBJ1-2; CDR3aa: CASSDADRRGVANYGYTF; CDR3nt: TGTGCCAGCAGCGATGCCGACCGCCGAGGTGTGGCTAACTATGGCTACACCTTC
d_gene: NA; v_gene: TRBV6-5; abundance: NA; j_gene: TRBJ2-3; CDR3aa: CASRLDAPGADTQYF; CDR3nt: TGTGCCAGCAGACTCGACGCCCCGGGGGCAGATACGCAGTATTTT
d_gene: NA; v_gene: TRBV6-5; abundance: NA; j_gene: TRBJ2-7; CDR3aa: CASSPGQFYEQYF; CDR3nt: TGTGCCAGCAGTCCCGGACAGTTCTACGAGCAGTACTTC
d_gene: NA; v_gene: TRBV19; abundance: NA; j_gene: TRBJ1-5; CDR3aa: CASSILLGHFSNQPQHF; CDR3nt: TGTGCCAGTAGTATTCTCTTGGGACACTTTAGCAATCAGCCCCAGCATTTT
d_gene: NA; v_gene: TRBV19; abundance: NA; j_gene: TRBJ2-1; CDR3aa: CASSMGYLDEQFF; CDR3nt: TGTGCCAGTAGTATGGGCTATCTGGATGAGCAGTTCTTC
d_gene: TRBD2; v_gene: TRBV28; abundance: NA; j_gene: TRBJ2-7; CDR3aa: CASSFDTSGPSYEQYF; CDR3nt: TGTGCCAGCAGTTTCGACACTAGCGGGCCCTCCTACGAGCAGTACTTC
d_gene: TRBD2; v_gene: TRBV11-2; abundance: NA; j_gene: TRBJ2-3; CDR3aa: CASSSYPGTNTDTQYF; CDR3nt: TGTGCCAGCAGCTCGTACCCCGGGACTAACACAGATACGCAGTATTTT
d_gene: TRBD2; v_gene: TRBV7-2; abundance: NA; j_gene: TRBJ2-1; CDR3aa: CASSPITSGRGSEQFF; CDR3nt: TGTGCCAGCAGCCCAATCACTAGCGGGAGAGGAAGTGAGCAGTTCTTC
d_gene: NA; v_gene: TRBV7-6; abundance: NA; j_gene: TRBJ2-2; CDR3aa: CASSSMRLSGGELFF; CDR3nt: TGTGCCAGCAGCTCAATGCGACTCTCGGGCGGGGAGCTGTTTTTT
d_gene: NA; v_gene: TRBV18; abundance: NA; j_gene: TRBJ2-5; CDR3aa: CASSGGETQYF; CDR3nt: TGTGCCAGCTCGGGAGGAGAGACCCAGTACTTC
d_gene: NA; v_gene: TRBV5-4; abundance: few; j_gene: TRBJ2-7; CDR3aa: CASSLPGLEEQYF; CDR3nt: TGTGCCAGCAGCTTACCGGGGTTGGAGGAGCAGTACTTC
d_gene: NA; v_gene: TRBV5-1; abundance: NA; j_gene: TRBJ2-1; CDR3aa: CASSLGWGNEQFF; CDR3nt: TGCGCCAGCAGCTTGGGTTGGGGGAATGAGCAGTTCTTC
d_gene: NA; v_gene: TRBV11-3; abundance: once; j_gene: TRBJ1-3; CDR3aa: CASSFVSSGNTIYF; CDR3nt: TGTGCCAGCAGCTTTGTCAGCTCTGGAAACACCATATATTTT
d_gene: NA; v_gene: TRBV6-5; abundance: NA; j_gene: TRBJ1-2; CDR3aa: CASSEQGSHGYTF; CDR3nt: TGTGCCAGCAGCGAACAGGGTAGTCATGGCTACACCTTC
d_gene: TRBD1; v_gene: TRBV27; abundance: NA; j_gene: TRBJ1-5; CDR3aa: CASSPDRGPQHF; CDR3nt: TGTGCCAGCAGCCCTGACAGGGGGCCCCAGCATTTT
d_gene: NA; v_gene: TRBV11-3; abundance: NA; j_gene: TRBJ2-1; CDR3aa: CASSLSRNNEQFF; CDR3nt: TGTGCCAGCAGCTTATCTAGAAACAATGAGCAGTTCTTC
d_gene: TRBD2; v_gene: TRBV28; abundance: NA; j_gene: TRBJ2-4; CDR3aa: CASSFGTSGREEYF; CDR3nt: TGTGCCAGCAGTTTCGGGACTAGCGGGAGAGAGGAGTACTTC
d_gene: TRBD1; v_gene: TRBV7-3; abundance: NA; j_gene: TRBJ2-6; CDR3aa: CASSPWTGPSGANVLTF; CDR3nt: TGTGCCAGCAGCCCCTGGACAGGGCCCTCTGGGGCCAACGTCCTGACTTTC
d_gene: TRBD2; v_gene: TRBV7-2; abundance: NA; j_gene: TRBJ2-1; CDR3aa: CASSLQPGLGDEQFF; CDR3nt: TGTGCCAGCAGCCTACAACCGGGACTAGGGGATGAGCAGTTCTTC
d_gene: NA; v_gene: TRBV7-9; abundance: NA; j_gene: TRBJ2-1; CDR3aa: CASSFFSAGNEQFF; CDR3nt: TGTGCCAGCAGCTTTTTTTCGGCAGGGAATGAGCAGTTCTTC
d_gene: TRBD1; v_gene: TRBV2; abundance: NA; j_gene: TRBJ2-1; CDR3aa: CASSVGTGGRNEQFF; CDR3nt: TGTGCCAGCAGTGTGGGGACAGGGGGCAGGAATGAGCAGTTCTTC
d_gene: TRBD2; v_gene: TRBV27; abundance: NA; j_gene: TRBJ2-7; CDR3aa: CASRPLPTSLNYEQYF; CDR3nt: TGTGCCAGCAGACCTCTTCCGACTAGCTTAAACTACGAGCAGTACTTC
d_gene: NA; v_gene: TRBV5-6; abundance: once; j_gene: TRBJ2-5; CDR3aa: CASSPGASETQYF; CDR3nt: TGTGCCAGCAGCCCTGGGGCCAGCGAGACCCAGTACTTC
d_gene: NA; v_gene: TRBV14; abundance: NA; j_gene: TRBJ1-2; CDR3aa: CASSQSWANGYTF; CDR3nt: TGTGCCAGCAGCCAAAGTTGGGCGAATGGCTACACCTTC
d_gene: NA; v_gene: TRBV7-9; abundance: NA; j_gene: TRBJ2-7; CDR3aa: CASSLAGGSFYEQYF; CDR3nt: TGTGCCAGCAGCTTAGCAGGGGGTTCGTTTTACGAGCAGTACTTC
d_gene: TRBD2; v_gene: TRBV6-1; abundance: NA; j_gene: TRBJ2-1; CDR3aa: CASSGGTSGYYEQFF; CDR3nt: TGTGCCAGCAGTGGAGGGACTAGCGGGTATTATGAGCAGTTCTTC
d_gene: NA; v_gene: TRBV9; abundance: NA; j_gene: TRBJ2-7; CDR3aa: CASSVATGEQYF; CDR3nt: TGTGCCAGCAGCGTAGCTACTGGCGAGCAGTACTTC
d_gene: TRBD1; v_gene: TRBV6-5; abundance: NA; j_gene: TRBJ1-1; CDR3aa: CASSPQGQGATEAFF; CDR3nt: TGTGCCAGCAGCCCCCAGGGACAGGGGGCCACTGAAGCTTTCTTT
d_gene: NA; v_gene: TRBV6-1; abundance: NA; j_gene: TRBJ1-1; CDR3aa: CASSESGIPNTEAFF; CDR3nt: TGTGCCAGCAGTGAAAGTGGGATCCCGAACACTGAAGCTTTCTTT
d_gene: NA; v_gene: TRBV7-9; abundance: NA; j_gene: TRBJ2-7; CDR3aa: CASRLLGGALDEQYF; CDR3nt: TGTGCCAGCAGGTTACTAGGGGGGGCTCTGGACGAGCAGTACTTC
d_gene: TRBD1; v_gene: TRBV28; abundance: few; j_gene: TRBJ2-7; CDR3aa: CASSLRTGLNEQYF; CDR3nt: TGTGCCAGCAGTTTACGGACAGGGTTAAACGAGCAGTACTTC
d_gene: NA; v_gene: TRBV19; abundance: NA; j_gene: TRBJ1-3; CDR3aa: CAITGSGNTIYF; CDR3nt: TGTGCCATTACGGGCTCTGGAAACACCATATATTTT
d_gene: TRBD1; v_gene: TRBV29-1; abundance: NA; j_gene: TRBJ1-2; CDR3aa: CSARDRGIEGYTF; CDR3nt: TGCAGCGCCAGGGACAGGGGAATAGAGGGCTACACCTTC
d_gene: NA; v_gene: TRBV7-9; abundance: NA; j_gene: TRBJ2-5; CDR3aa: CASSRGWQGVQETQYF; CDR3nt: TGTGCCAGCAGCCGGGGGTGGCAGGGGGTGCAAGAGACCCAGTACTTC
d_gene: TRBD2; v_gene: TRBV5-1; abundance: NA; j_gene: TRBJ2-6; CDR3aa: CASSLVSSGRSGANVLTF; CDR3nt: TGCGCCAGCAGCTTGGTCTCTAGCGGGAGGTCTGGGGCCAACGTCCTGACTTTC
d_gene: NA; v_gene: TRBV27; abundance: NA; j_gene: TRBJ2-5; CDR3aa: CASSLVGLRDGETQYF; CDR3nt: TGTGCCAGCAGTTTGGTGGGGCTGCGGGACGGGGAGACCCAGTACTTC
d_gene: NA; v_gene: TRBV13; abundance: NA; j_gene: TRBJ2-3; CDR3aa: CASSEATDTQYF; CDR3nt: TGTGCCAGCAGCGAGGCCACAGATACGCAGTATTTT
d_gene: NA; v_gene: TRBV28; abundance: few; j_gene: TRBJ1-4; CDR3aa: CASSLIQEGDEKLFF; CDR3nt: TGTGCCAGCAGTTTAATACAGGAGGGGGATGAAAAACTGTTTTTT
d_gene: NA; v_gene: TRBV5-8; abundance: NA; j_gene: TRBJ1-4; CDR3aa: CASSYGRANEKLFF; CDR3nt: TGTGCCAGCAGCTACGGCAGGGCTAATGAAAAACTGTTTTTT
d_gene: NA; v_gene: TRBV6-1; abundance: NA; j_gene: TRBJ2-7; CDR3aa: CASSASVLSYEQYF; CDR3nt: TGTGCCAGCAGTGCGTCGGTCTTATCCTACGAGCAGTACTTC
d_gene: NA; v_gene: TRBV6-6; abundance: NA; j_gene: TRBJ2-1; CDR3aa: CASSYGSGYNEQFF; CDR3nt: TGTGCCAGCAGTTACGGGAGCGGATACAATGAGCAGTTCTTC
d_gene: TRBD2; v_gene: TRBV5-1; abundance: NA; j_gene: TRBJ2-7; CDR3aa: CASSPRLAGGPYEQYF; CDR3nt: TGCGCCAGCAGCCCTCGACTAGCGGGAGGGCCGTACGAGCAGTACTTC
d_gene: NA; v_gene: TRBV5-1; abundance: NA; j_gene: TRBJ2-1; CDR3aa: CASSLWGGSSYNEQFF; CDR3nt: TGCGCCAGCAGCTTGTGGGGCGGTAGCTCCTACAATGAGCAGTTCTTC
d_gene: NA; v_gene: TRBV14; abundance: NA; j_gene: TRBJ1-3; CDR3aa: CASSQRTPTGTFSGNTIYF; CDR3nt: TGTGCCAGCAGCCAGAGAACCCCGACAGGAACCTTCTCTGGAAACACCATATATTTT
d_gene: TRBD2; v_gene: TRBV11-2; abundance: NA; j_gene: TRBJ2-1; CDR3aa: CASSQGLAGGWNEQFF; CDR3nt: TGTGCCAGCAGCCAGGGACTAGCGGGAGGGTGGAATGAGCAGTTCTTC
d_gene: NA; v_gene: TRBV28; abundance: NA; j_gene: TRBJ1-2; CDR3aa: CASSLASDYGYTF; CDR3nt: TGTGCCAGCAGTTTAGCCTCAGACTATGGCTACACCTTC
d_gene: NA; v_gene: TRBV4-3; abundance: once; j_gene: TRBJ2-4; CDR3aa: CASSHLGSAKNIQYF; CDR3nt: TGCGCCAGCAGCCACCTAGGGTCGGCCAAAAACATTCAGTACTTC